Below are 32 T cell receptor beta chains sequenced from a single sample in a study of blood T cell repertoires in COVID-19. The table came from immunoSEQ multiplex PCR; TCRdb's copy has only in-frame clones and leaves some out. The profile shows about 58,000 clones, 89% of them singletons. The sequencing sample was made of peripheral blood. The receptor set was obtained from a woman aged 55-69 years with active COVID-19.

The chain links TRBV2 to TRBJ2-3, with D maybe TRBD2 (5 bases). Germline-derived CDR1 and CDR2 are SNHLY and FYNNEI. This CDR3 has 14 residues. Deletions cut 8 bases from V and 2 bases from J, with 14 bases between. CDR3 amino acids: CASDLGLPTDTQYF. In nucleotides, the CDR3 is TGTGCCAGCGATCTAGGACTTCCCACAGATACGCAGTATTTT.

Note on this clone: Distinct nucleotide sequences in the sample also encode this CDR3. V and J are TRBV5-6 and TRBJ1-2; TRBD1 is a possible D gene (6 bases). Trimming took 5 bases from V and 2 from J, leaving 10 bases between them. Germline V gene data show CDR1 as SGHDT and CDR2 as YYEEEE. CDR3 length: 13 amino acids. The CDR3, as DNA: TGTGCCAGCAGTCCGGACAGAAACTATGGCTACACCTTC. It specifies CASSPDRNYGYTF.

The gene calls are TRBV18 and TRBJ1-2; 12 positions match TRBD1. The junction had 9 bases not matched to a gene; V was cut back by 4 bases and J by 6 bases. The CDR3 runs 16 residues. The germline gives CDR1 KGHSH, CDR2 LQKENI. As DNA, the CDR3 is TGTGCCAGCTCACGCCCCGTGGGACAGGGGGCCGATGGCTACACCTTC. Protein: CASSRPVGQGADGYTF.

The chain couples TRBV5-4 to TRBJ2-3, with 8 bases matching TRBD2. The CDR3 length is 16 residues. Germline assignment: CDR1 SGHNT and CDR2 YYREEE (reference sequence). Trimming removed 0 bases from V and 0 bases from J; junction bases left unmatched: 3. In DNA form, the CDR3 reads TGTGCCAGCAGCTTGGATAGCGGGGAAAGCACAGATACGCAGTATTTT. This translates into CASSLDSGESTDTQYF. Supplemented by reference TRBV5-4 and TRBJ2-3, the full variable domain reads ETGVTQSPTHLIKTRGQQVTLRCSSQSGHNTVSWYQQALGQGPQFIFQYYREEENGRGNFPPRFSGLQFPNYSSELNVNALELDDSALYLCASSLDSGESTDTQYFGPGTRLTVL.

The J gene is TRBJ1-5, the V gene TRBV2, with TRBD1 identical over 8 bases. The CDR3 consists of 14 residues. The ends lost 6 bases at V and 7 bases at J; junction bases unmatched: 8. The germline V gene has CDR1 SNHLY and CDR2 FYNNEI. DNA of the CDR3: TGTGCCAGCAGCGGGACAGGTCAGAGGCAGCCCCAGCATTTT. Residues: CASSGTGQRQPQHF. The full variable domain, rest sourced from reference TRBV2 and TRBJ1-5, is EPEVTQTPSHQVTQMGQEVILRCVPISNHLYFYWYRQILGQKVEFLVSFYNNEISEKSEIFDDQFSVERPDGSNFTLKIRSTKLEDSAMYFCASSGTGQRQPQHFGDGTRLSIL.

The genes are TRBV3-1 (or the pseudogene TRBV3-2) and TRBJ2-2, with unresolved D. Trimming took off 4 bases at V and 7 bases at J, with 7 bases between the two ends. This CDR3 has 12 residues. In germline, CDR1 is LGHDT, CDR2 YNNKEL (reference sequence). CDR3 sequence reads: CASSPNGGELFF. For the CDR3, the DNA is TGTGCCAGCAGCCCCAACGGCGGGGAGCTGTTTTTT.

The V gene is TRBV25-1, the J gene TRBJ2-3, with 8 bases aligning to TRBD1. This CDR3 contains 14 residues. Germline CDR1 is MGHDK and CDR2 is SYGVNS. V shed 6 bases, J shed 5 bases, and the junction held 7 bases outside the gene matches. CDR3 coding DNA: TGTGCCAGCAGGGGGCAGGGGGCCGAAGATACGCAGTATTTT. Its translation is CASRGQGAEDTQYF.

V is TRBV4-1 and J is TRBJ2-7, with 7 bases lining up with TRBD1. Looked up from germline, CDR1 is MGHRA and CDR2 is YSYEKL. With V trimmed by 2 bases and J by 3 bases, 7 bases remained unmatched. This CDR3 comprises 15 residues. The CDR3 bases are TGCGCCAGCAGCCAATTCACGGGACAGAGCTACGAGCAGTACTTC. Translation: CASSQFTGQSYEQYF.

V and J are TRBV30 and TRBJ2-1, with 8 positions matching TRBD2. This CDR3 has 13 amino acids. V dropped 4 bases and J dropped 4; count of bases not matched to a gene: 3. Looked up from germline, CDR1 is GTSNPN and CDR2 is SVGIG (reference sequence). The CDR3 nucleotides read TGTGCCTGGATCGGGGGGGCTTACAATGAGCAGTTCTTC. Its translation is CAWIGGAYNEQFF.

V gene TRBV11-2 combines with J gene TRBJ1-2; no definite D call. Per the germline V gene, CDR1 is SGHAT and CDR2 is FQNNGV. The CDR3 runs 13 residues. V lost 1 base, J lost 8 bases, and 11 bases lay in between. CDR3 protein: CASSLVRGSGYTF. In DNA form, the CDR3 reads TGTGCCAGCAGCTTAGTACGGGGATCGGGCTACACCTTC.

CDR3 sequence (DNA): TGCAGCGGTGGACAGGGGGTGAACACTGAAGCTTTCTTT. Amino acids: CSGGQGVNTEAFF. J is TRBJ1-1 and V is TRBV29-1; 10 bases are shared with TRBD1. Germline CDR1 SQVTM, CDR2 ANQGSEA. This CDR3 comprises 13 residues. The trim removed 7 bases at V and 0 bases at J, leaving 2 bases unmatched.

The chain couples TRBV9 to TRBJ1-2; no clear D. V was cut by 3 bases and J by 6 bases, with 15 bases left in between. Germline CDR1 and CDR2: SGDLS and YYNGEE. CDR3 length: 14 residues. The CDR3 sequence is CASSANDFYNGYTF. The CDR3 DNA reads TGTGCCAGCAGCGCAAACGATTTCTATAATGGCTACACCTTC.

The V gene is TRBV6-6, the J gene TRBJ2-7, with TRBD1 matching 7 bases. V lost 6 bases and J lost 4; bases outside the gene matches: 9. This CDR3 is 14 amino acids long. Germline CDR1 reads MNHNY; CDR2 reads SVGAGI (reference sequence). The CDR3 here is CASRGRGIWYEQYF. The CDR3 DNA reads as TGTGCCAGCAGGGGCAGGGGGATTTGGTACGAGCAGTACTTC.

In this sample, this clone turned up once. The chain carries TRBV9 and TRBJ2-2; 7 nucleotides line up with TRBD1. Germline V gene data show CDR1 as SGDLS and CDR2 as YYNGEE. The CDR3 is made up of 16 amino acids. V lost 0 bases, J lost 1 base, and 3 bases stayed unmatched. The CDR3 loop is CASSVGAGGNTGELFF. The CDR3 DNA is TGTGCCAGCAGCGTAGGGGCAGGGGGGAACACCGGGGAGCTGTTTTTT.

The gene calls are TRBV2 and TRBJ1-6; TRBD1 might be the D (5 bases). The ends were cut back, 3 bases at V and 9 bases at J, with 18 bases in the middle. CDR3 length: 16 residues. Germline CDR1 SNHLY, CDR2 FYNNEI. In nucleotides, the CDR3 is TGTGCCAGCAGTGAGTGGGGGGGGGTCTTCGGTTCACCCCTCCACTTT. It specifies CASSEWGGVFGSPLHF.

This clone was counted a single time. The chain is built from TRBV5-1 and TRBJ1-6, with D hard to call. The germline V gene has CDR1 SGHRS and CDR2 YFSETQ. CDR3 length: 13 residues. Trimming removed 5 bases at V and 5 bases at J, with 8 bases between. CDR3 protein: CASRSQDNSPLHF. The DNA for the CDR3 is TGCGCCAGCAGATCTCAGGATAATTCACCCCTCCACTTT. The full variable domain, rest sourced from reference TRBV5-1 and TRBJ1-6, is KAGVTQTPRYLIKTRGQQVTLSCSPISGHRSVSWYQQTPGQGLQFLFEYFSETQRNKGNFPGRFSGRQFSNSRSEMNVSTLELGDSALYLCASRSQDNSPLHFGNGTRLTVT.

This chain links TRBV5-1 with TRBJ1-2; TRBD1 is a possible D gene (6 bases). The germline V gene encodes CDR1 SGHRS and CDR2 YFSETQ. The CDR3 runs 15 residues. V was trimmed by 0 bases and J by 6 bases, leaving 15 bases between them. Here the CDR3 DNA reads TGCGCCAGCAGCTTGGCAGGGACATCTAGGGATGGCTACACCTTC. Translation gives CASSLAGTSRDGYTF.

This clone was counted a single time. CDR3 DNA: TGTGCCAGCAGCCAGCTAGGTGGCCTTCCAGCGGAGACCCAGTACTTC. This encodes CASSQLGGLPAETQYF. The chain combines TRBV3-1 (or the pseudogene TRBV3-2) with TRBJ2-5; no reliable D call. This CDR3 is 16 amino acids long. The germline CDR1 and CDR2 sequences are LGHDT and YNNKEL (reference sequence). Trimming pared 3 bases from V and 5 bases from J, leaving 19 bases between.

This clone was observed a single time. V is TRBV3-1 (or the pseudogene TRBV3-2) and J is TRBJ1-1; D perhaps matches TRBD1 (6 bases). Deletions cut 3 bases from V and 6 bases from J, with 17 bases between. This CDR3 has 15 residues. Germline CDR1 reads LGHDT; CDR2 reads YNNKEL (reference sequence). CDR3 protein: CASSQLVGAGSEAFF. The CDR3 nucleotides read TGTGCCAGCAGCCAGTTGGTGGGGGCCGGATCTGAAGCTTTCTTT.

CDR3 sequence reads: CASSFLGRPGLASEQFF. The CDR3 coding sequence is TGTGCCAGCAGTTTCTTGGGACGCCCGGGACTAGCGAGCGAGCAGTTCTTC. The chain couples TRBV27 to TRBJ2-1, with TRBD2 matching 10 bases. The CDR3 length is 17 residues. J gave up 10 bases and V 3 bases, and 15 bases lay outside the gene matches. The germline CDR1 and CDR2 sequences are MNHEY and SMNVEV (reference sequence).

The chain combines TRBV6-1 with TRBJ2-7, with D maybe TRBD1 (6 bases). Germline CDR1 reads MNHNS; CDR2 reads SASEGT. The V end was cut by 3 bases, the J end by 3 bases, with 15 bases between. The CDR3 is 15 residues long. CDR3 bases: TGTGCCAGCAGTGAGATGGACAGAGTCATCTACGAGCAGTACTTC. Translating gives CASSEMDRVIYEQYF.

The chain links TRBV10-3 to TRBJ2-3; 7 bases line up with TRBD2. The germline V gene has CDR1 ENHRY and CDR2 SYGVKD. The CDR3 extends over 14 amino acids. V was pared by 11 bases and J by 3 bases, with 11 bases of the junction left unmatched. This CDR3 is CAVRPSGGTDTQYF. Here the CDR3 DNA reads TGTGCCGTCCGACCTAGCGGTGGGACAGATACGCAGTATTTT.

CDR3 nucleotide sequence: TGTGCCAGCAGCAAGGACAGGGTGTTCGCCGGGGAGCTGTTTTTT. Amino acids: CASSKDRVFAGELFF. This chain joins TRBV5-6 and TRBJ2-2; the match to TRBD1 covers 8 bases. The J segment lost 6 bases and the V segment lost 4 bases, leaving 8 bases of the junction unmatched. Germline CDR1 is SGHDT and CDR2 is YYEEEE. This CDR3 is built from 15 residues.

The rearrangement links TRBV5-5 to TRBJ2-7; tentatively, D is TRBD1 (5 bases). The CDR3 is 14 residues long. Trimming left V 4 bases short and J 2 bases short, with 13 bases between. Looked up from germline, CDR1 is SGHKS and CDR2 is YYEKEE (reference sequence). The CDR3 reads CASSTLTVPYEQYF. DNA for the CDR3: TGTGCCAGCAGCACCCTGACAGTTCCCTACGAGCAGTACTTC.

The rearrangement uses TRBV7-2 and TRBJ1-2; 8 nucleotides align to TRBD1. From germline, CDR1 is SGHTA and CDR2 FQGNSA. V shed 1 base and J 6 bases; nucleotides not matched to a gene: 7. The CDR3 consists of 15 residues. DNA for the CDR3: TGTGCCAGCAGCTTAGGTAGAACAGGGGGTAATGGCTACACCTTC. This encodes CASSLGRTGGNGYTF.

This clone showed up just a few times. This chain joins TRBV5-4 and TRBJ2-7, with 10 bases lining up with TRBD1. Germline assignment: CDR1 SGHNT and CDR2 YYREEE (reference sequence). The CDR3 extends over 13 amino acids. The V and J ends lost 5 bases and 2 bases, in that order; junction bases with no gene match: 1. CDR3 region: CASRGQGTYEQYF. Here the CDR3 DNA reads TGTGCCAGCAGGGGACAGGGGACCTACGAGCAGTACTTC.

The chain carries TRBV3-1 (or the pseudogene TRBV3-2) and TRBJ1-2; no clear D gene. Germline V lookup: CDR1 LGHDT, CDR2 YNNKEL (reference sequence). The V gene lost 3 bases and the J gene lost 8 bases, with 10 bases spanning the gap. CDR3 length: 12 amino acids. For the CDR3, the DNA is TGTGCCAGCAGCCAGGGCTCGCGAGGCTACACCTTC. Protein product: CASSQGSRGYTF.

The J gene is TRBJ1-1, the V gene TRBV7-3; possible D gene TRBD1, 5 bases. V gave up 3 bases and J gave up 7 bases, with 12 bases separating them. Germline loops: CDR1 SGHTA, CDR2 FQGTGA. CDR3 length equals 13 residues. CDR3: CASSFIQGNEAFF. CDR3 nucleotide sequence: TGTGCCAGCAGCTTTATCCAGGGAAATGAAGCTTTCTTT.

This sequence joins TRBV6-1 and TRBJ1-2, with D perhaps matching TRBD1 (5 bases). Germline V CDR1 and CDR2: MNHNS, SASEGT. V lost 3 bases to trimming and J lost 4 bases, with 6 bases between them. This CDR3 region has 12 residues. This CDR3 reads CASSEQGYGYTF. In DNA, the CDR3 is TGTGCCAGCAGTGAGCAGGGCTATGGCTACACCTTC.

V usage is TRBV4-1 and J usage is TRBJ2-1; D possibly corresponds to TRBD2 (6 bases). The CDR3 consists of 16 residues. The germline V and J ends were trimmed by 4 bases and 1 base, with 14 bases remaining between them. The V gene's germline CDR1 is MGHRA and CDR2 YSYEKL. DNA of the CDR3: TGCGCCAGCAGCCGAGAAGCGGGTCCTTCCTACAATGAGCAGTTCTTC. This encodes CASSREAGPSYNEQFF.

V and J are TRBV19 and TRBJ1-1, with D uncertain. This CDR3 region has 14 residues. CDR1 and CDR2 from the germline V gene are LNHDA and SQIVND (reference sequence). Trimming pared 3 bases from V and 0 bases from J, leaving 8 bases between. CDR3 protein: CASSMIAMNTEAFF. In DNA form, the CDR3 reads TGTGCCAGTAGTATGATAGCAATGAACACTGAAGCTTTCTTT.

The chain couples TRBV9 to TRBJ1-3; D uncertain. The CDR3 runs to 14 residues. V lost 0 bases and J lost 0, with 4 bases in between. Germline values: CDR1 SGDLS, CDR2 YYNGEE. The DNA for the CDR3 is TGTGCCAGCAGCGTAGCCCTCTCTGGAAACACCATATATTTT. Its translation: CASSVALSGNTIYF.